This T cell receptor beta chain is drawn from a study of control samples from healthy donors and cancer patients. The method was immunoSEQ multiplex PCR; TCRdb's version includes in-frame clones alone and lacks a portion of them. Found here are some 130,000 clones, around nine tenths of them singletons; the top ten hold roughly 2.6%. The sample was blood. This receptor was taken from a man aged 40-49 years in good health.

The CDR3 loop is CASRTGSGGPLEQFF. In nucleotides, the CDR3 is TGTGCCAGCAGAACAGGTAGCGGGGGCCCGCTTGAGCAGTTCTTC. The chain couples TRBV6-5 to TRBJ2-1; 9 bases align to TRBD2. Trimming at V came to 6 bases and at J to 9 bases, leaving 12 bases not matched to a gene. This CDR3 region has 15 residues. The germline gives CDR1 MNHEY, CDR2 SVGAGI.